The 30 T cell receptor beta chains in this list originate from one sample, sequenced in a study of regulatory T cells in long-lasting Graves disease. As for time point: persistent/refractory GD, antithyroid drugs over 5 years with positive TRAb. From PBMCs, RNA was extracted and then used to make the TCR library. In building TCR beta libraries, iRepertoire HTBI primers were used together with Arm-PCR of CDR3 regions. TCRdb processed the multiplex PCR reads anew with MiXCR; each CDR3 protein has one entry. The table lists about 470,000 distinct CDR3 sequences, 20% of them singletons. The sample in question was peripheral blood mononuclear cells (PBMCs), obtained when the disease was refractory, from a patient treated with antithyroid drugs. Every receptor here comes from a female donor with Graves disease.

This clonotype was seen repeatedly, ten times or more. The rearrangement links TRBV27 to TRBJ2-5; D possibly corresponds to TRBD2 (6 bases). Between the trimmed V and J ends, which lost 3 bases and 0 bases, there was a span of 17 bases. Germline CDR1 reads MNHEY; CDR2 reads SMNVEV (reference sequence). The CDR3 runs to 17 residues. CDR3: CASSFSFGGEYQETQYF. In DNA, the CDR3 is TGTGCCAGCAGTTTTAGCTTTGGCGGGGAGTACCAAGAGACCCAGTACTTC.

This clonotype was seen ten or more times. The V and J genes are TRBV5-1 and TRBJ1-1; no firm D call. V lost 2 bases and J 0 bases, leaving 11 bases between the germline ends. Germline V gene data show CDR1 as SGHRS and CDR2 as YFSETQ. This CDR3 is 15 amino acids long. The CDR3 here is CASSLIGQLNTEAFF. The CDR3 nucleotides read TGCGCCAGCAGCTTAATTGGCCAGTTGAACACTGAAGCTTTCTTT.

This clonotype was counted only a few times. In DNA, the CDR3 is TGTGCCAGCACGCCGTCAGGACGGACCTACGAGCAGTACTTC. Residues: CASTPSGRTYEQYF. The rearrangement uses TRBV12-3 or TRBV12-4 and TRBJ2-7; D is undetermined. The V and J ends lost 7 bases and 2 bases respectively, with 15 bases between them. The CDR3 contains 14 residues.

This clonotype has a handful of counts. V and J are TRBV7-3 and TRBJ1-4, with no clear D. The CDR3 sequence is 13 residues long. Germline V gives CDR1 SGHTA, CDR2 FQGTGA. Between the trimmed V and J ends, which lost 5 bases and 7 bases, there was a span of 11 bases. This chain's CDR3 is CASSPQTCEKLFF. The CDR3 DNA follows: TGTGCCAGCAGCCCTCAAACCTGTGAAAAACTGTTTTTT.

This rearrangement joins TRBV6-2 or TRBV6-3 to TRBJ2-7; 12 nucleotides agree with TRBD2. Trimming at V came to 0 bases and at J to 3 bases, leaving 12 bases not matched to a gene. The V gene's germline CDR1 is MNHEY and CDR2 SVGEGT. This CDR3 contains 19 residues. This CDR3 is CASSYSGTSGLPILYEQYF. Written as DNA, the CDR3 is TGTGCCAGCAGTTACTCCGGGACTAGCGGGTTACCCATTCTCTACGAGCAGTACTTC.

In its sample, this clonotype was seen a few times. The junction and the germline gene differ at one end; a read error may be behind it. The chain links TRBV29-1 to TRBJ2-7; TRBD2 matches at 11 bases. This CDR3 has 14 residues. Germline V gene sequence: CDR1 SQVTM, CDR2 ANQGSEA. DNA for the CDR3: TGCGGCGTTGTAGTAGCGGGAGGGGTCTACGAGCAGTACTTC. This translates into CGVVVAGGVYEQYF.

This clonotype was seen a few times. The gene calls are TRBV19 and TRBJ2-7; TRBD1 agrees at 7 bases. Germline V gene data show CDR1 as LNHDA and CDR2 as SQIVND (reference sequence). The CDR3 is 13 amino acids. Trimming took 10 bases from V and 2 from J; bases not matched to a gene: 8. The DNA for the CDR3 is TGTGCCACAAAGAGGACAGGTACCTACGAGCAGTACTTC. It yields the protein CATKRTGTYEQYF.

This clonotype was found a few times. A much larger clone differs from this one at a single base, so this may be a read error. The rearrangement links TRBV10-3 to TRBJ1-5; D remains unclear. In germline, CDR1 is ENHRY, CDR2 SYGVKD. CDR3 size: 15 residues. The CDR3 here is CAISESSLSNQTQHF. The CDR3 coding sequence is TGTGCCATCAGTGAGTCTTCCCTTAGCAATCAGACCCAGCATTTT.

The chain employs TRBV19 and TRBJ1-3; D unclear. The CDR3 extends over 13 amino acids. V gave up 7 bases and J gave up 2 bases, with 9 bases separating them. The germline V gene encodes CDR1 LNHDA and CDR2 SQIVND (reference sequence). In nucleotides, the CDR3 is TGTGCCAGTAAGGACGGGGCTGGAAACACCATATATTTT. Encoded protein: CASKDGAGNTIYF. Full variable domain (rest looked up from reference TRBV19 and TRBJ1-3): DGGITQSPKYLFRKEGQNVTLSCEQNLNHDAMYWYRQDPGQGLRLIYYSQIVNDFQKGDIAEGYSVSREKKESFPLTVTSAQKNPTAFYLCASKDGAGNTIYFGEGSWLTVV.

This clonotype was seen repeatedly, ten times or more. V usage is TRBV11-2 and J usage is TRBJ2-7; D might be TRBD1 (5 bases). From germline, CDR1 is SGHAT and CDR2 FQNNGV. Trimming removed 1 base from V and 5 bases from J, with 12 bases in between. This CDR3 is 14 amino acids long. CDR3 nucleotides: TGTGCCAGCAGCTTAGGAAGGGGTAGCCACGAGCAGTACTTC. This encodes CASSLGRGSHEQYF. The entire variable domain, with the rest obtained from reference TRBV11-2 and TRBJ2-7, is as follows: EAGVAQSPRYKIIEKRQSVAFWCNPISGHATLYWYQQILGQGPKLLIQFQNNGVVDDSQLPKDRFSAERLKGVDSTLKIQPAKLEDSAVYLCASSLGRGSHEQYFGPGTRLTVT.

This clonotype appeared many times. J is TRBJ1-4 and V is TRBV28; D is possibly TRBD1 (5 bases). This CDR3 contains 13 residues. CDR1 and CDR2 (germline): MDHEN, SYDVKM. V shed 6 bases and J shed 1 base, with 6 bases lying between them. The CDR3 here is CASRRGTNEKLFF. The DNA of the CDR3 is TGTGCCAGCAGAAGGGGAACTAATGAAAAACTGTTTTTT.

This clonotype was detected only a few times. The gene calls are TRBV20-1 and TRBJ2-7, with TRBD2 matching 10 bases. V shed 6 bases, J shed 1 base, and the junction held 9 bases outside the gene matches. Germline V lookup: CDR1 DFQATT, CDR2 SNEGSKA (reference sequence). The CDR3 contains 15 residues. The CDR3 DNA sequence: TGCAGTGCGCCGACTAGCGGGCCAACGTCCTACGAGCAGTACTTC. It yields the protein CSAPTSGPTSYEQYF.

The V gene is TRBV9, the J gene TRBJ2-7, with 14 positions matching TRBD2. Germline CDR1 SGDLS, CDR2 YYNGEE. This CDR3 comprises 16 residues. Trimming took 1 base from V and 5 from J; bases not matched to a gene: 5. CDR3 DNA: TGTGCCAGCAGCGTACTGGGACTAGCGGGAGCTGACGAGCAGTACTTC. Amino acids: CASSVLGLAGADEQYF.

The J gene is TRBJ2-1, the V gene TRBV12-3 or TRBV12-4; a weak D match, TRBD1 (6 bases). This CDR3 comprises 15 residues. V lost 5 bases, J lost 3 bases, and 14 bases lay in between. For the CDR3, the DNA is TGTGCCAGCAGTCCGTCAAACAGGGACTACAATGAGCAGTTCTTC. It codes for CASSPSNRDYNEQFF.

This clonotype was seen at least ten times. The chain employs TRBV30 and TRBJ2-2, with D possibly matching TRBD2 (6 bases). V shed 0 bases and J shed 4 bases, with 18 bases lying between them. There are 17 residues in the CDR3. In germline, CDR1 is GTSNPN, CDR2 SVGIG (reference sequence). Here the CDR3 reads CAWSVGRAGLSTGELFF. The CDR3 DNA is TGTGCCTGGAGTGTAGGTCGCGCGGGGCTCAGCACCGGGGAGCTGTTTTTT.

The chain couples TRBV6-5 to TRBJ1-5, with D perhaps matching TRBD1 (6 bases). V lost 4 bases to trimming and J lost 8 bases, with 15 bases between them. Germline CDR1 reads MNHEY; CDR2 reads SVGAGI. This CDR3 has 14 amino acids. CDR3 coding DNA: TGTGCCAGCAGTTTAACGCAGGGGATTGAGCCCCAGCATTTT. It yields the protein CASSLTQGIEPQHF.

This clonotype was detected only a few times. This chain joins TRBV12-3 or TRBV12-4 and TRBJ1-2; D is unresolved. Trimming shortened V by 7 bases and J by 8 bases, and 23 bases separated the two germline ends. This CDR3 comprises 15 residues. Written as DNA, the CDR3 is TGTGCCAGCAACTCCCGTCGGACTAACTCTCGGGGCTACACCTTC. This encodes CASNSRRTNSRGYTF.

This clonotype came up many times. DNA for the CDR3: TGTGCCAGCAACAGTGGTCAAGGACGTGAAAAACTGTTTTTT. The encoded protein is CASNSGQGREKLFF. The chain employs TRBV28 and TRBJ1-4, with unresolved D. Germline V gene lookup returns CDR1 MDHEN and CDR2 SYDVKM. With 7 bases removed from V and 7 bases from J, the gap between germline ends came to 16 bases. The CDR3 contains 14 residues.

The CDR3 sequence is CSLTGTGLYEQYF. In DNA form, the CDR3 reads TGCAGTCTGACTGGGACAGGTCTCTACGAGCAGTACTTC. The J gene is TRBJ2-7, the V gene TRBV20-1; the match to TRBD1 covers 8 bases. CDR1 DFQATT and CDR2 SNEGSKA come from the germline V gene (reference sequence). CDR3 size: 13 residues. The junction had 9 bases not matched to a gene; V was cut back by 8 bases and J by 3 bases.

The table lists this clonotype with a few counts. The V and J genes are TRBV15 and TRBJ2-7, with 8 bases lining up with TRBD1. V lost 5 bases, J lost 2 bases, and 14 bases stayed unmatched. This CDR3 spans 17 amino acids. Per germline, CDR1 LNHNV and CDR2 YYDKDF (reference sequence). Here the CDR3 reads CATSLILPGQATYEQYF. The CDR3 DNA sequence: TGTGCCACCAGCCTAATCTTACCGGGACAGGCGACCTACGAGCAGTACTTC. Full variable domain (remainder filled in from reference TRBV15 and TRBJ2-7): DAMVIQNPRYQVTQFGKPVTLSCSQTLNHNVMYWYQQKSSQAPKLLFHYYDKDFNNEADTPDNFQSRRPNTSFCFLDIRSPGLGDTAMYLCATSLILPGQATYEQYFGPGTRLTVT.

CDR3 DNA: TGTGCCAGCAGTCCCCGTGAGGCTAGCGGGAGTCCAGATACGCAGTATTTT. It specifies CASSPREASGSPDTQYF. The chain links TRBV12-3 or TRBV12-4 to TRBJ2-3; TRBD2 matches 10 bases. Losses at the gene ends were 5 bases for V and 4 bases for J; bases not matched to a gene: 12. There are 17 residues in the CDR3.

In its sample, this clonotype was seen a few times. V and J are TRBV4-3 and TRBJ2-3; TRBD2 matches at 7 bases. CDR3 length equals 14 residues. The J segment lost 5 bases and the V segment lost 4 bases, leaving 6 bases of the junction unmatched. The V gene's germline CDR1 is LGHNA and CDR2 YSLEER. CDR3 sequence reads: CASSPGGGLDTQYF. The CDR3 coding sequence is TGCGCCAGCAGCCCTGGGGGGGGGTTAGATACGCAGTATTTT.

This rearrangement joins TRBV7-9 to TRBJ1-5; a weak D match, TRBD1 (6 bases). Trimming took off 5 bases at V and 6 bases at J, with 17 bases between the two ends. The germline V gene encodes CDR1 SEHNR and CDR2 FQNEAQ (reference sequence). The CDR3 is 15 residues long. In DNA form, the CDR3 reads TGTGCCAGCAGCAGTCAAACAGGGATCGGTCAGCCCCAGCATTTT. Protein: CASSSQTGIGQPQHF. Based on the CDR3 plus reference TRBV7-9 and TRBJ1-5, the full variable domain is DTGVSQNPRHKITKRGQNVTFRCDPISEHNRLYWYRQTLGQGPEFLTYFQNEAQLEKSRLLSDRFSAERPKGSFSTLEIQRTEQGDSAMYLCASSSQTGIGQPQHFGDGTRLSIL.

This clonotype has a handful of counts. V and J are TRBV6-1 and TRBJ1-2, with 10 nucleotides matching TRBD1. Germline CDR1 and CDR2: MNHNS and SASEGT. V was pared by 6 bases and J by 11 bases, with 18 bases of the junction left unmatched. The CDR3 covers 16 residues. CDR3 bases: TGTGCCAGCAGACCCCATCCGGGACAGGGGCCCCCCCGTTACACCTTC. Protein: CASRPHPGQGPPRYTF.

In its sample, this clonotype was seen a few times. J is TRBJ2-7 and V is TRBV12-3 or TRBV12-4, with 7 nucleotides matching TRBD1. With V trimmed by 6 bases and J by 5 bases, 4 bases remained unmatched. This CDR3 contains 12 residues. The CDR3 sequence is CASSNRGHEQYF. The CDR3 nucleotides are TGTGCCAGCAGCAACAGGGGCCACGAGCAGTACTTC.

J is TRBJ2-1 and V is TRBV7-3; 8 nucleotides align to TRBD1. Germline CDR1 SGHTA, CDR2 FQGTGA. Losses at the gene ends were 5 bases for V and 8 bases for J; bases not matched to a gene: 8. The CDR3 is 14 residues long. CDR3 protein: CASSLTGGVDEQFF. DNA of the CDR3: TGTGCCAGCAGCCTTACAGGGGGTGTGGATGAGCAGTTCTTC.

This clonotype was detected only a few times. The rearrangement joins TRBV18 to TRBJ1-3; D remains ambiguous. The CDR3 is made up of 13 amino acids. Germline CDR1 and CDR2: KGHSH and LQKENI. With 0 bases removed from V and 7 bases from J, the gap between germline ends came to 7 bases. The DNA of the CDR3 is TGTGCCAGCTCACCACCCGGACGGAACACCATATATTTT. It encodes CASSPPGRNTIYF.

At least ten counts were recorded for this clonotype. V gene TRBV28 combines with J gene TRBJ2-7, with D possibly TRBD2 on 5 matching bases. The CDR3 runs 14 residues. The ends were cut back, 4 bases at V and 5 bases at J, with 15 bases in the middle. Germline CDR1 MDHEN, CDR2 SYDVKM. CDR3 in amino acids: CASSSPAGVDEQYF. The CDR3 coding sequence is TGTGCCAGCAGTTCTCCCGCCGGGGTGGACGAGCAGTACTTC. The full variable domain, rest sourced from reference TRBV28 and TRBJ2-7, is DVKVTQSSRYLVKRTGEKVFLECVQDMDHENMFWYRQDPGLGLRLIYFSYDVKMKEKGDIPEGYSVSREKKERFSLILESASTNQTSMYLCASSSPAGVDEQYFGPGTRLTVT.

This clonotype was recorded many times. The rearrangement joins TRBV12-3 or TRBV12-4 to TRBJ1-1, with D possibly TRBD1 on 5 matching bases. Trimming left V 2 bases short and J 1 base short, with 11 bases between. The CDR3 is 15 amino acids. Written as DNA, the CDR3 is TGTGCCAGCAGTTTAATTACGACAGAGAACACTGAAGCTTTCTTT. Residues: CASSLITTENTEAFF.

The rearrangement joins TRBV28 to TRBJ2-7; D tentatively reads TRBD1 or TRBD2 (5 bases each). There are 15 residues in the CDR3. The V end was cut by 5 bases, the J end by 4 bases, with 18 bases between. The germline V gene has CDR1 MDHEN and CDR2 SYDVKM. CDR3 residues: CASSAAMGRGYEQYF. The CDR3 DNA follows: TGTGCCAGCAGTGCCGCGATGGGGCGCGGGTACGAGCAGTACTTC.